This is a list of T cell receptor beta chains from one sample in a study of neurological immune-mediated disorders. MiXCR was run by TCRdb on the 5' RACE reads, yielding one entry per CDR3 protein. Of roughly 40,000 distinct CDR3 sequences listed, over 2% are singletons. Input material: PBMCs. The receptor source for this set is a man between 45 and 60 years old with multiple sclerosis. Both conserved end residues are part of each CDR3. Fields, in order: D gene, clone size, V gene, J gene, CDR3 protein. The D gene is left open where the match is weak. Clone sizes are given selectively: once, few, many, or a class where the clone is expanded.

NA,NA,TRBV7-8,TRBJ2-7,CASSPPLREEQYF
TRBD1,many,TRBV6-6,TRBJ1-5,CASSYLGQGGNQPQHF
TRBD2,few,TRBV7-6,TRBJ2-1,CASSFSGVPNEQFF
NA,many,TRBV7-8,TRBJ1-5,CASSLTRTQGNQPQNF
TRBD2,many,TRBV5-1,TRBJ2-1,CASSPLAGGNKEQFF
TRBD1,many,TRBV12-3/TRBV12-4,TRBJ1-2,CASRGGPGQTSVCTF
NA,many,TRBV12-3/TRBV12-4,TRBJ2-1,CASSSQAAINEQFF
NA,many,TRBV5-1,TRBJ1-1,CASSLGQAGTEAFF
TRBD2,many,TRBV7-2,TRBJ2-5,CASSLGGLAGTNEETQYF
NA,many,TRBV20-1,TRBJ1-2,CSALRARANYGYTF
NA,many,TRBV7-2,TRBJ1-1,CASSLYQGRNTEAFF
TRBD1,many,TRBV4-2,TRBJ1-1,CASSQDVIRAGGPNTEAFF
NA,many,TRBV12-3/TRBV12-4,TRBJ1-5,CASSSTQTTTQPQHF
NA,many,TRBV7-2,TRBJ2-2,CASSRLGGQGELFF
NA,many,TRBV7-9,TRBJ2-5,CASSPWTQVATQYF
NA,many,TRBV6-5,TRBJ1-6,CASGKWDPGVLSSPLHF
NA,many,TRBV28,TRBJ1-2,CASSFSAGLSGYTF
NA,many,TRBV10-3,TRBJ1-6,CAISQLAENSPLHF
TRBD2,many,TRBV6-5,TRBJ2-1,CASSTSGGMAVEQFF
NA,many,TRBV11-3,TRBJ1-1,CASSHGEGNTEAFF
NA,many,TRBV6-6,TRBJ1-1,CATLRGAGNTEAFF
TRBD1,medium-sized,TRBV5-5,TRBJ1-1,CASSLAPGTGDGAFF
TRBD1,many,TRBV5-1,TRBJ2-1,CASSLIGTGGSGEQFF
TRBD1,many,TRBV5-1,TRBJ1-1,CASSPLQGAGTEAFF
TRBD1,many,TRBV7-2,TRBJ1-2,CASSQTGDYGYTF
NA,many,TRBV7-8,TRBJ2-2,CASSLRQSNTGELFF
NA,many,TRBV29-1,TRBJ2-1,CSVEAPSRVTYNEQFF
TRBD1,many,TRBV5-1,TRBJ2-7,CASSTTGTYEQYF